This T cell receptor (beta chain) was found in a study of T-cell memory formation after mild COVID-19. Study outcomes and limitations: Clones from the second wave (peaking day 37) had unconfirmed SARS-CoV-2 specificity. Among CD4+ contracting clones, most were CM and EM, and CD8+ ones EMRA. A subset of responding clones appeared in pre-infection memory, suggesting cross-reactive memory joined.

About this clonotype: Its matching antigen is unknown.

Constant-segment primers and 5'RACE yielded cDNA libraries for TCR alpha and TCR beta, each carrying sample barcodes and UMIs. TCRdb itself ran the 5' RACE reads through MiXCR, one entry per CDR3 protein. The sample has fewer than 200,000 distinct CDR3 sequences, approximately 12% seen once. Material: PBMCs or a T cell subset sorted from them (not recorded which). This clonotype was obtained from a man aged 18 to 35 who had mild COVID-19 (a few samples of this study predate the infection). Cell type and time point are not known.

The CDR3 is CSARDMGQLNTEAFF. The CDR3 DNA follows: TGCAGTGCTAGAGATATGGGGCAGTTGAACACTGAAGCTTTCTTT. The J gene is TRBJ1-1, the V gene TRBV20-1, with D possibly TRBD1 on 5 matching bases. V dropped 0 bases and J dropped 0 bases, with 11 bases sitting between them. Germline V gives CDR1 DFQATT, CDR2 SNEGSKA (reference sequence). The CDR3 is 15 amino acids.